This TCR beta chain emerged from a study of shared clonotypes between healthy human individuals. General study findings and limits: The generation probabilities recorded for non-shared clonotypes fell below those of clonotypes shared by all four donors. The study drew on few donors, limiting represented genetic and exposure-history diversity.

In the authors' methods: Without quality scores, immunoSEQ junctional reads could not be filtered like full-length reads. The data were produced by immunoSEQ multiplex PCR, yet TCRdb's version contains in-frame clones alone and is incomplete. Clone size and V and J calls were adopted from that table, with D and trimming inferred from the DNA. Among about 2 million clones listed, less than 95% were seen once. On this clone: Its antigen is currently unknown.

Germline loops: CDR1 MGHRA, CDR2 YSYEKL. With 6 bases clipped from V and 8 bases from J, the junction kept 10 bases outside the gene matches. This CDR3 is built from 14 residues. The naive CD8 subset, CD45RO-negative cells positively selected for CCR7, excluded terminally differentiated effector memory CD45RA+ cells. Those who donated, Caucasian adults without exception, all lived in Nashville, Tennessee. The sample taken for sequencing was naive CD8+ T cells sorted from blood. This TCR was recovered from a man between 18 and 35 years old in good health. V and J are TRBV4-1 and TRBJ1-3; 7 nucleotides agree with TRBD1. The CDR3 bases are TGCGCCAGCAGTCATCAGGGGGAATTAGACACCATATATTTT. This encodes CASSHQGELDTIYF.